These T cell receptor beta chains were read from a single sample in a study of somatic mutations in cytotoxic T cells in rheumatoid arthritis. This table comes from immunoSEQ multiplex PCR, and its TCRdb copy is limited to in-frame clones, with some not included. The table has 20,000 to 25,000 clones, 70% to 90% seen once. Sequencing input: CD8+ T cells sorted from blood. These receptors all stem from an adult with rheumatoid arthritis. Both conserved end residues are part of each CDR3. Each record gives: D gene, J gene, V gene, clone size, CDR3 protein, CDR3 DNA. The D gene is left open where the match is weak. Clone size is shown for a subset of rows, as once, few, many or a class of expanded clone.

>.|TRBJ1-2|TRBV19|.
CASSPSPTNYGYTF
TGTGCCAGTAGTCCCTCGCCGACAAACTATGGCTACACCTTC
>.|TRBJ2-7|TRBV5-4|.
CASSLYPSSEQYF
TGTGCCAGCAGCTTGTACCCCTCTAGCGAGCAGTACTTC
>.|TRBJ1-4|TRBV5-5|.
CASSLEWADATNEKLFF
TGTGCCAGCAGCTTGGAGTGGGCGGACGCAACTAATGAAAAACTGTTTTTT
>.|TRBJ2-5|TRBV15|once
CATSKGTRGEETQYF
TGTGCCACCAGCAAAGGGACACGGGGTGAGGAGACCCAGTACTTC
>.|TRBJ1-1|TRBV6-1|.
CASSEAGGTEAFF
TGTGCCAGCAGTGAAGCAGGAGGGACTGAAGCTTTCTTT
>.|TRBJ2-2|TRBV7-9|few
CASGDKNTGELFF
TGTGCCAGCGGTGACAAGAACACCGGGGAGCTGTTTTTT
>.|TRBJ1-1|TRBV21-1|.
CASSKAGVENTEAFF
TGTGCCAGCAGCAAAGCTGGGGTTGAGAACACTGAAGCTTTCTTT
>.|TRBJ2-7|TRBV5-1|.
CASSLGLDLYEQYF
TGCGCCAGCAGCTTGGGGCTAGATCTCTACGAGCAGTACTTC
>.|TRBJ2-2|TRBV6-5|.
CASSYSMGANTGELFF
TGTGCCAGCAGTTACTCGATGGGCGCGAACACCGGGGAGCTGTTTTTT
>.|TRBJ1-1|TRBV27|.
CASSQIPGPEAFF
TGTGCCAGCAGTCAAATACCGGGCCCTGAAGCTTTCTTT
>.|TRBJ1-1|TRBV11-3|.
CASSLGAGTEAFF
TGTGCCAGCAGCTTAGGAGCGGGGACTGAAGCTTTCTTT
>.|TRBJ2-3|TRBV5-6|.
CASSLAPGADTQYF
TGTGCCAGCAGCTTGGCCCCGGGGGCAGATACGCAGTATTTT
>.|TRBJ2-7|TRBV5-8|.
CASSLEGDYEQYF
TGTGCCAGCAGCTTGGAAGGGGACTACGAGCAGTACTTC
>TRBD1|TRBJ1-6|TRBV7-6|.
CASSPDWDSRLTYNSPLHF
TGTGCCAGCAGCCCTGACTGGGACAGCAGGCTAACCTATAATTCACCCCTCCACTTT
>.|TRBJ2-3|TRBV6-4|few
CASSDSLGGPDTQYF
TGTGCCAGCAGTGACTCTCTCGGGGGCCCAGATACGCAGTATTTT
>TRBD1|TRBJ2-2|TRBV25-1|.
CASSEGRGGRTGELFF
TGTGCCAGCAGTGAAGGGAGAGGGGGCCGCACCGGGGAGCTGTTTTTT
>.|TRBJ2-1|TRBV7-6|once
CASSLAAGVAGNEQFF
TGTGCCAGCAGCCTAGCCGCTGGGGTCGCGGGGAATGAGCAGTTCTTC
>TRBD1|TRBJ1-1|TRBV7-6|once
CASSLVGEGAEAFF
TGTGCCAGCAGCTTAGTAGGGGAGGGGGCGGAAGCTTTCTTT
>.|TRBJ1-1|TRBV7-9|.
CASSSQGLGGNTEAFF
TGTGCCAGCAGCTCGCAGGGTTTAGGGGGGAACACTGAAGCTTTCTTT
>.|TRBJ1-5|TRBV11-2|.
CASSLGVGRGPNQPQHF
TGTGCCAGCAGCTTAGGGGTAGGAAGGGGTCCGAATCAGCCCCAGCATTTT
>.|TRBJ2-7|TRBV5-1|.
CASSLIVSYEQYF
TGCGCCAGCAGCTTGATTGTCAGCTACGAGCAGTACTTC
>.|TRBJ2-7|TRBV11-2|.
CASSREGRTFVRQYF
TGTGCCAGCAGCCGTGAGGGACGGACCTTTGTCAGGCAGTACTTC
>.|TRBJ1-5|TRBV4-2|.
CASSQEAASNQPQHF
TGTGCCAGCAGCCAAGAGGCAGCAAGCAATCAGCCCCAGCATTTT
>TRBD1|TRBJ1-6|TRBV5-4|few
CASSYQGEIGSPLHF
TGTGCCAGCAGCTATCAGGGGGAGATAGGTTCACCCCTCCACTTT
>.|TRBJ1-2|TRBV4-1|.
CASSQIGGNLNYGYTF
TGCGCCAGCAGCCAGATCGGGGGGAACCTCAACTATGGCTACACCTTC
>.|TRBJ1-1|TRBV7-9|few
CASSSLAAGMNTEAFF
TGTGCCAGCAGCTCGCTCGCGGCCGGAATGAACACTGAAGCTTTCTTT
>TRBD1|TRBJ2-3|TRBV7-6|.
CASSSIGHVTGSTDTQYF
TGTGCCAGCAGCTCCATAGGGCACGTGACAGGGTCCACAGATACGCAGTATTTT
>.|TRBJ2-7|TRBV11-2|.
CASSTGHTYEQYF
TGTGCCAGCAGCACAGGACACACCTACGAGCAGTACTTC
>.|TRBJ2-7|TRBV5-1|.
CASSPGGENYEQYF
TGCGCCAGCAGCCCCGGGGGCGAAAACTACGAGCAGTACTTC
>TRBD1|TRBJ1-6|TRBV5-4|.
CASSSPNDRGNSPLHF
TGTGCCAGCAGCTCCCCAAATGACAGGGGAAATTCACCCCTCCACTTT
>.|TRBJ1-4|TRBV6-6|.
CASTNLGGSEKLFF
TGTGCCAGCACAAATTTAGGGGGATCGGAAAAACTGTTTTTT
>TRBD1|TRBJ2-7|TRBV27|few
CASSSPGQGSYEQYF
TGTGCCAGCAGTTCACCGGGACAGGGGTCCTACGAGCAGTACTTC
>.|TRBJ1-1|TRBV4-2|.
CASSQDPSLNTEAFF
TGTGCCAGCAGCCAAGATCCCTCATTGAACACTGAAGCTTTCTTT
>.|TRBJ1-6|TRBV6-1|few
CASSGQTGVSPLHF
TGTGCCAGCAGCGGACAGACTGGGGTATCACCCCTCCACTTT
>TRBD1|TRBJ2-3|TRBV10-2|.
CASSPGTGPADTQYF
TGCGCCAGCAGCCCCGGGACAGGGCCCGCAGATACGCAGTATTTT
>TRBD1|TRBJ2-2|TRBV27|.
CASSFGTGGAGELFF
TGTGCCAGCAGCTTCGGGACAGGAGGGGCCGGGGAGCTGTTTTTT
>.|TRBJ1-3|TRBV4-1|.
CASSQPVFSGNTIYF
TGCGCCAGCAGCCAACCGGTCTTTTCTGGAAACACCATATATTTT
>TRBD1|TRBJ2-3|TRBV4-3|once
CASSQDFGRGPDTQYF
TGCGCCAGCAGCCAAGATTTCGGCAGGGGGCCAGATACGCAGTATTTT
>.|TRBJ2-2|TRBV29-1|.
CSALWQTGELFF
TGCAGCGCCCTATGGCAGACCGGGGAGCTGTTTTTT
>.|TRBJ2-5|TRBV7-9|.
CASSTGTSQETQYF
TGTGCCAGCAGCACCGGGACCTCTCAAGAGACCCAGTACTTC
>.|TRBJ1-2|TRBV5-4|.
CASSFWGTYGYTF
TGTGCCAGCAGCTTTTGGGGGACGTATGGCTACACCTTC
>.|TRBJ1-1|TRBV18|.
CASSPPEGLRTEAFF
TGTGCCAGCTCACCACCGGAGGGATTGAGAACTGAAGCTTTCTTT
>.|TRBJ1-1|TRBV7-9|.
CASTSFFMNTEAFF
TGTGCCAGCACCTCTTTTTTCATGAACACTGAAGCTTTCTTT
>.|TRBJ1-5|TRBV19|.
CASSIDTTGPQHF
TGTGCCAGTAGTATAGACACCACAGGGCCCCAGCATTTT
>.|TRBJ1-4|TRBV2|.
CASSETNEKLFF
TGTGCCAGCAGTGAAACTAATGAAAAACTGTTTTTT
>.|TRBJ1-1|TRBV9|.
CASGKGVLAQAFF
TGTGCCAGCGGAAAAGGGGTTTTGGCTCAAGCTTTCTTT
>TRBD1|TRBJ1-1|TRBV7-9|few
CASSARTGGTEAFF
TGTGCCAGCAGCGCCCGGACAGGGGGCACTGAAGCTTTCTTT
>.|TRBJ2-7|TRBV7-8|.
CASSHLRGQGRTYEQYF
TGTGCCAGCAGCCACCTCCGGGGGCAGGGCAGAACCTACGAGCAGTACTTC
>.|TRBJ2-5|TRBV4-3|.
CASSPLAAPAGETQYF
TGCGCCAGCAGCCCTCTGGCGGCGCCGGCAGGGGAGACCCAGTACTTC
>TRBD1|TRBJ2-2|TRBV18|.
CASSAGTGGPIGYTGELFF
TGTGCCAGCTCAGCCGGGACAGGGGGCCCTATCGGCTACACCGGGGAGCTGTTTTTT
>TRBD2|TRBJ2-1|TRBV5-1|.
CASSLSSGGAGSYNEQFF
TGCGCCAGCAGCTTGTCTAGCGGGGGGGCTGGCTCCTACAATGAGCAGTTCTTC
>.|TRBJ1-1|TRBV5-4|.
CASSYGGLETEAFF
TGTGCCAGCAGCTATGGGGGGCTGGAGACTGAAGCTTTCTTT
>.|TRBJ1-2|TRBV21-1|.
CASSKSAGDRGGYTF
TGTGCCAGCAGCAAATCGGCGGGGGACAGGGGTGGCTACACCTTC